Sequencing of this T cell receptor beta chain was carried out in a study of blood T cell repertoires in COVID-19. Study at large: Samples representing acute and convalescent COVID-19 were sourced from the United States, Italy and Spain. T cells, B-cell-depleted T cells, or PBMCs supplied cDNA or gDNA.

As handled by the study authors: The authors estimated nucleated cell counts from reference gene primer amplification. Method: immunoSEQ multiplex PCR; TCRdb's copy keeps in-frame clones and lacks some. That table furnishes V, J and clone size, whereas the DNA furnished D and trimming. The table records approximately 480,000 clones, 87% of them present only once. Each recovered donor of Cohort 3 presented with two negative PCRs, clearance, or symptom resolution. Germline values: CDR1 SGHTA, CDR2 FQGTGA. V dropped 4 bases and J dropped 7; count of bases not matched to a gene: 7. CDR3 size: 15 residues. In its sample, this clone was seen once.

This TCR derives from a woman under 30 who had recovered from COVID-19. The chain has TRBV7-3 and TRBJ2-2; 9 bases map to TRBD1. The specimen was PBMCs or T cells enriched from blood (not recorded which). The CDR3 protein is CASSSTGQGGGELFF. DNA for the CDR3: TGTGCCAGCAGCTCAACGGGACAGGGAGGCGGGGAGCTGTTTTTT.